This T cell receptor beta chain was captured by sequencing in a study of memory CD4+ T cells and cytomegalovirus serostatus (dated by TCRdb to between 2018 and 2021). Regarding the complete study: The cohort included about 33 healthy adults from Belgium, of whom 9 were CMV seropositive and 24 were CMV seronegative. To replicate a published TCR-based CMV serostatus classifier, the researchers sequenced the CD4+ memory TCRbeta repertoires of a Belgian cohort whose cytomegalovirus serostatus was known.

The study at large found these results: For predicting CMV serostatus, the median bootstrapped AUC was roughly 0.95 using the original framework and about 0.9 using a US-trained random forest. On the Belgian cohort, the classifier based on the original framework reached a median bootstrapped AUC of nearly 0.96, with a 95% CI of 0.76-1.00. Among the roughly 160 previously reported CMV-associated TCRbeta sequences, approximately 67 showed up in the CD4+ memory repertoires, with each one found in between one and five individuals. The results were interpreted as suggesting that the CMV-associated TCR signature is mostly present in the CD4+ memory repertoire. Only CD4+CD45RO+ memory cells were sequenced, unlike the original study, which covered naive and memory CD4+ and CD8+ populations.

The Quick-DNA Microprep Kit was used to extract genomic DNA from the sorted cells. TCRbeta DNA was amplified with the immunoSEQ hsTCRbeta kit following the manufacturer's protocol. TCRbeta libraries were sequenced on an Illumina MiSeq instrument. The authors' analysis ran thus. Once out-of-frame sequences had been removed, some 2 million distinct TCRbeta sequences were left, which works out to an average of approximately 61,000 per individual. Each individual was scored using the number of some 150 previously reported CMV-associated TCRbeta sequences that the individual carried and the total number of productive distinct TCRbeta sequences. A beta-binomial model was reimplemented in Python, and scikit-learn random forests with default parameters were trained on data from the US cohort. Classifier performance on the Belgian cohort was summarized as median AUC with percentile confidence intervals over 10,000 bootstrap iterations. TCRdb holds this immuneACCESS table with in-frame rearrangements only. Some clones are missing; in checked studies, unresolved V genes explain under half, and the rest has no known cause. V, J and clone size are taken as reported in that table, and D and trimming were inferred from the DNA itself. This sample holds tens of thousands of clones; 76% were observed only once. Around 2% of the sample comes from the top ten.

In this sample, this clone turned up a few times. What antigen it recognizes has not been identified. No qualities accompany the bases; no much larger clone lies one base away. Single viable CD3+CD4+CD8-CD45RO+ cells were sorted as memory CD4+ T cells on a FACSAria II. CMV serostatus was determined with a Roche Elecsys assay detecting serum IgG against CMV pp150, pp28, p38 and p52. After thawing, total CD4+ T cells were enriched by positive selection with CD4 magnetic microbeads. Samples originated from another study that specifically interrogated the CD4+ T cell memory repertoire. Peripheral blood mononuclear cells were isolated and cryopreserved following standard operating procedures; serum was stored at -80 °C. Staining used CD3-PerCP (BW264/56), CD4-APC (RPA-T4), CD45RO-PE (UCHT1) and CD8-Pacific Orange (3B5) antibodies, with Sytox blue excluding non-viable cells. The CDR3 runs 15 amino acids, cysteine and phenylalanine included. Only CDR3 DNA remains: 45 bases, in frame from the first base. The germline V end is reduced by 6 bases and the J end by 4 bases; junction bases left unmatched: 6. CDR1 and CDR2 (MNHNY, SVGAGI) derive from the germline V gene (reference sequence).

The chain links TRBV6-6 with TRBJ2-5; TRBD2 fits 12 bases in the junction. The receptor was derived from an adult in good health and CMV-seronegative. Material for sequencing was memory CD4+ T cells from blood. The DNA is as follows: TGTGCCAGCAGCCAGGGACTAGCGGGCCCAGAGACCCAGTACTTC. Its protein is CASSQGLAGPETQYF.